Shown below are 4 T cell receptor beta chains from a single sample sequenced in a study of cytotoxic CD8 clonotypes in ibrutinib-treated CLL. Only in-frame clones appear in the TCRdb table, and some are missing; sequencing was by immunoSEQ multiplex PCR. The data show approximately 70,000 clones, around 80% seen once. Sample: PBMCs, taken at disease progression, from a patient treated with ibrutinib. The source is a human donor with chronic lymphocytic leukemia.

This clone has a handful of counts. The chain has TRBV6-1 and TRBJ1-3; D ambiguous. Per germline, CDR1 MNHNS and CDR2 SASEGT. The CDR3 spans 14 residues. V dropped 1 base and J dropped 4 bases, with 8 bases sitting between them. The CDR3 nucleotides read TGTGCCAGCAGTGAAGGTGGTTCAGGAAACACCATATATTTT. This codes for CASSEGGSGNTIYF.

The V and J genes are TRBV2 and TRBJ2-1; D remains unclear. The CDR3 is 15 residues long. Germline V gene sequence: CDR1 SNHLY, CDR2 FYNNEI. V was trimmed by 1 base and J by 1 base, leaving 8 bases between them. In DNA form, the CDR3 reads TGTGCCAGCAGTGAAGGGTCGGTTTCCTACAATGAGCAGTTCTTC. This gives the protein CASSEGSVSYNEQFF.

The rearrangement links TRBV11-2 to TRBJ1-1; 12 bases map to TRBD1. The V and J ends lost 4 bases and 5 bases, in that order; junction bases with no gene match: 5. This CDR3 has 15 amino acids. Germline V CDR1 and CDR2: SGHAT, FQNNGV. CDR3 loop: CASSSGQGAYTEAFF. For the CDR3, the DNA is TGTGCCAGCAGCTCGGGACAGGGGGCATATACTGAAGCTTTCTTT.

The genes are TRBV10-3 and TRBJ2-3; D may be TRBD2 (6 bases). The CDR3 extends over 13 amino acids. Germline CDR1 reads ENHRY; CDR2 reads SYGVKD. The V end lost 4 bases, the J end lost 4 bases, and 9 bases lay between the germline ends. The CDR3 sequence: CAISGIAADTQYF. CDR3 in DNA: TGTGCCATCAGTGGCATAGCGGCAGATACGCAGTATTTT.